What follows is one T cell receptor beta chain and its context. Its matching antigen is unknown. This entry belongs to a study of cytomegalovirus exposure and HLA in healthy donors. Study information: Findings of an earlier analysis included 117 million unique TCR beta sequences from 170 million or so T cells. General study points: Indistinguishability led to the exclusion of some V segments, TRBV6-2 and TRBV6-3 included.

The V end lost 1 base, the J end lost 2 bases, and 7 bases lay between the germline ends. This CDR3 has 14 residues. Germline CDR1 reads SGHAT; CDR2 reads FQNNGV. The primer mix had 60 Vbeta and 13 Jbeta primers. Assay used: immunoSEQ multiplex PCR; TCRdb lists only in-frame clones, some missing. Of around 100,000 clones in the sample, about 71% were seen once. This chain uses TRBV11-2 with TRBJ2-3, with D possibly being TRBD2 (6 bases). The material sequenced was PBMCs. The clonotype was recovered from a woman between 45 and 60 years old in good health and CMV-seronegative. Written as DNA, the CDR3 is TGTGCCAGCAGCTTAGGGACTAACACAGATACGCAGTATTTT. Translating gives CASSLGTNTDTQYF. The full variable domain, in which reference TRBV11-2 and TRBJ2-3 provide the parts outside the CDR3, is EAGVAQSPRYKIIEKRQSVAFWCNPISGHATLYWYQQILGQGPKLLIQFQNNGVVDDSQLPKDRFSAERLKGVDSTLKIQPAKLEDSAVYLCASSLGTNTDTQYFGPGTRLTVL.